Listed below are T cell receptor beta chains from one sample, sequenced in a study of cytomegalovirus exposure and HLA in healthy donors. This table comes from immunoSEQ multiplex PCR, and its TCRdb copy is limited to in-frame clones, with some not included. The table includes 150,000 to 200,000 clones, 65% to 80% detected once. What was sequenced was PBMCs. The receptors were gathered from a male donor in good health and CMV-seronegative. The CDR3 runs from the conserved cysteine through the conserved F or W. D genes are given only for firm matches. The size entry is marked missing in some rows and otherwise reads once, few, many or a size class.

d_call clone_size j_call v_call cdr3_nt cdr3_aa
TRBD1 NA TRBJ2-2 TRBV4-2 TGTGCCAGCAGCCAAGAGGAGACAGGGGCCGGGGAGCTGTTTTTT CASSQEETGAGELFF
TRBD2 NA TRBJ2-4 TRBV7-9 TGTGCCAGCAGCTTAGCTAGCGGGAACATGAACATTCAGTACTTC CASSLASGNMNIQYF
TRBD1 once TRBJ2-7 TRBV7-2 TGTGCCAGCAGCCCCCAAACGGGACAGGAATACGAGCAGTACTTC CASSPQTGQEYEQYF
NA NA TRBJ2-7 TRBV2 TGTGCCAGCAGGGACCCGGGACTTAACTACGAGCAGTACTTC CASRDPGLNYEQYF
TRBD1 NA TRBJ2-5 TRBV7-7 TGTGCTAGCAGCTTGGGACAGGGGGCCGGTGAAGAGACCCAGTACTTC CASSLGQGAGEETQYF
NA NA TRBJ2-1 TRBV7-8 TGTGCCAGCAGCTTACTAATACAGGGTCCCCTCCACAATGAGCAGTTCTTC CASSLLIQGPLHNEQFF
NA NA TRBJ1-2 TRBV5-1 TGCGCCAGCAGCTTGGTTGGACAGCCCGCCTATGGCTACACCTTC CASSLVGQPAYGYTF
TRBD1 once TRBJ1-4 TRBV7-9 TGTGCCAGCAGCTCTCAGACAGGGCAGGCTGAAAAACTGTTTTTT CASSSQTGQAEKLFF
NA NA TRBJ1-5 TRBV6-5 TGTGCCAGCAGTTACCGGGCAGGGGGCAATCAGCCCCAGCATTTT CASSYRAGGNQPQHF
NA NA TRBJ2-1 TRBV5-6 TGTGCCAGCAGCTTATACAGGGCAGGCAATGAGCAGTTCTTC CASSLYRAGNEQFF
NA NA TRBJ2-7 TRBV27 TGTGCCAGCAACCCAGGATGGGACTTTGAAGAGCAGTACTTC CASNPGWDFEEQYF
NA NA TRBJ1-4 TRBV28 TGTGCCAGCAGTTTACCCTCCCCGATCGGGGAAAAACTGTTTTTT CASSLPSPIGEKLFF
TRBD1 few TRBJ1-5 TRBV6-6 TGTGCCAGCAGCTCGCCGGGACAGGGGTTAAATCAGCCCCAGCATTTT CASSSPGQGLNQPQHF
TRBD1 NA TRBJ2-2 TRBV19 TGTGCCAGTAGTATCCCACTCGGACAGGGACGGGGAAGGACCGGGGAGCTGTTTTTT CASSIPLGQGRGRTGELFF
TRBD1 NA TRBJ1-2 TRBV7-2 TGTGCCAGCAGCCCTGGGACAGGTTATGGCTACACCTTC CASSPGTGYGYTF
TRBD1 NA TRBJ2-6 TRBV5-1 TGCGCCAGCAGCGGGGGACAGGGGGGCCTTTCTGGGGCCAACGTCCTGACTTTC CASSGGQGGLSGANVLTF
TRBD2 NA TRBJ2-3 TRBV25-1 TGTGCCAGCAGTACTAGCGGGGGGGCAGATACGCAGTATTTT CASSTSGGADTQYF
NA NA TRBJ1-2 TRBV23-1 TGCGCCAGCAGTCAGTCGAGAAGGACAGTTAACTATGGCTACACCTTC CASSQSRRTVNYGYTF
NA few TRBJ2-7 TRBV29-1 TGCAGCGTTGTCACCCCCACAGGGCTGAGTTACGAGCAGTACTTC CSVVTPTGLSYEQYF
NA few TRBJ1-2 TRBV18 TGTGCCAGCTCACCGGGGGCTAGGGGTTACACCTTC CASSPGARGYTF
NA NA TRBJ2-6 TRBV5-4 TGTGCCAGCAGCCAAACAGGGTCCGGGGCCAACGTCCTGACTTTC CASSQTGSGANVLTF
NA few TRBJ1-1 TRBV9 TGTGCCAGCAGCGAGGGGGGGCAGAGGACTGAAGCTTTCTTT CASSEGGQRTEAFF
TRBD1 NA TRBJ1-1 TRBV18 TGTGCCAGCTCCGAGGACAGGGGAACTGAAGCTTTCTTT CASSEDRGTEAFF
NA NA TRBJ1-5 TRBV7-2 TGTGCCAGCAGCTTAGTCGGGGTGAACTCCAATCAGCCCCAGCATTTT CASSLVGVNSNQPQHF
TRBD1 once TRBJ1-4 TRBV28 TGTGCCAGCAGTATTTCCGGGACAGATGAAAAACTGTTTTTT CASSISGTDEKLFF
TRBD1 NA TRBJ1-2 TRBV2 TGTGCCACCGTGGGACAGACTCCTGGCTACACCTTC CATVGQTPGYTF
NA NA TRBJ1-5 TRBV30 TGTGCCAGAGATAAACAGGGAATGGTCCCCTATCAGCCCCAGCATTTT CARDKQGMVPYQPQHF
NA NA TRBJ1-2 TRBV30 TGTGCCTGGATCGGGGGGACCCTTGAAGGCTACACCTTC CAWIGGTLEGYTF
NA NA TRBJ2-7 TRBV5-5 TGTGCCAGCAGCAAACTCCAGGGCGACGAGCAGTACTTC CASSKLQGDEQYF
TRBD1 NA TRBJ2-7 TRBV27 TGTGCCAGCAGGACAGGGGTGGGCTACGAGCAGTACTTC CASRTGVGYEQYF
TRBD1 NA TRBJ1-2 TRBV4-3 TGCGCCAGCAGCCAAGATAACAGGGGGCTCGATGGCTACACCTTC CASSQDNRGLDGYTF
NA few TRBJ1-6 TRBV2 TGTGCCAGCAGACAGGGATCGGGAAATTCACCCCTCCACTTT CASRQGSGNSPLHF
TRBD2 NA TRBJ2-1 TRBV14 TGTGCCAGCAGCCAAGAGGGACTAGCGGGATTTCCCTACAATGAGCAGTTCTTC CASSQEGLAGFPYNEQFF
NA NA TRBJ2-2 TRBV5-8 TGTGCCAGCAGCTTGCTGACAGCGAACACCGGGGAGCTGTTTTTT CASSLLTANTGELFF
TRBD1 NA TRBJ2-7 TRBV28 TGTGCCAGCAGTGAGGTTCGGGGCCCCGGGACAGGGTATCCCTACGAGCAGTACTTC CASSEVRGPGTGYPYEQYF
TRBD1 NA TRBJ2-1 TRBV7-9 TGTGCCAGCAAACCACAGGGGAGCTCCTACAATGAGCAGTTCTTC CASKPQGSSYNEQFF
TRBD1 NA TRBJ1-2 TRBV27 TGTGCCAGCAGTTTATTGGACAGGGCACGAGATGGCCACACCTTC CASSLLDRARDGHTF
NA few TRBJ2-5 TRBV6-1 TGTGCCAGCAGTGAAATTCGGGGTGGGCAAGAGACCCAGTACTTC CASSEIRGGQETQYF
NA NA TRBJ1-5 TRBV5-6 TGTGCCAGCAGCTTGGCCCGGGATGGGGGCAATCAGCCCCAGCATTTT CASSLARDGGNQPQHF
NA NA TRBJ2-2 TRBV4-1 TGCGCCAGCAGTCCCGGAGGGGGGGTGGCCGGGGAGCTGTTTTTT CASSPGGGVAGELFF
TRBD1 NA TRBJ1-2 TRBV6-1 TGTGCCAGCAGTGAACTCGGGACAGGGGGCTATGGCTACACCTTC CASSELGTGGYGYTF
NA NA TRBJ2-7 TRBV4-2 TGTGCCAGCAGCCAAGAGATGTCGGTTTACGAGCAGTACTTC CASSQEMSVYEQYF
TRBD1 NA TRBJ2-7 TRBV28 TGTGCCAGCAGTTTATTGGGACAGAGCTACGAGCAGTACTTC CASSLLGQSYEQYF
TRBD1 NA TRBJ2-7 TRBV5-1 TGCGCCAGCAGCTTTACCGGACAGGGCAGCTCCTACGAGCAGTACTTC CASSFTGQGSSYEQYF
TRBD2 once TRBJ2-7 TRBV4-3 TGCGCCAGCAGCCTGGGGAGCGGGAGAAGGGACTACGAGCAGTACTTC CASSLGSGRRDYEQYF
TRBD2 NA TRBJ2-3 TRBV5-3 TGTGCCAGAAGCTTGGCCCGGACTAGCGGGCTCTGGGCATTAGATACGCAGTATTTT CARSLARTSGLWALDTQYF